This T cell receptor beta chain was sequenced for a study of T-cell memory formation after mild COVID-19. Points from the study as a whole: Within pre-infection memory, some responding clones were found, suggesting cross-reactive memory joined. Whether day 37 second-wave clones are SARS-CoV-2-specific was not confirmed. Shrinking CD4+ clones resided mostly in CM and EM, and CD8+ ones in EMRA.

The authors produced TCR alpha and TCR beta cDNA libraries with sample barcodes and UMIs by 5'RACE using constant-segment primers. TCRdb reanalysed the 5' RACE reads using MiXCR and keeps one entry per CDR3 protein. The table includes 500,000 to 550,000 distinct CDR3 sequences, 20% detected once. This clonotype was seen repeatedly, ten times or more. Antigen unknown. The germline gives CDR1 SEHNR, CDR2 FQNEAQ (reference sequence). CDR3 size: 13 residues. V gave up 5 bases and J gave up 5 bases, with 13 bases separating them. The rearrangement joins TRBV7-9 to TRBJ2-7; no clear D. Sequencing was performed on PBMCs or a T cell subset sorted from them (not recorded which). The receptor was isolated from an adult woman who had mild COVID-19 (a few samples of this study predate the infection). Cell type and time point are not known. CDR3 in amino acids: CASSKHVSDEQYF. The DNA for the CDR3 is TGTGCCAGCAGCAAGCACGTCTCAGACGAGCAGTACTTC.